A single sample is the source of the 17 T cell receptor beta chains below, sequenced in a study of cytomegalovirus exposure and HLA in healthy donors. PCR amplification relied on 60 Vbeta primers (plus 13 Jbeta primers). Sequenced by immunoSEQ multiplex PCR; TCRdb stores in-frame clones only, minus some. The table has under 130,000 clones, under 80% seen once. Sample: PBMCs. Receptors originate from a woman aged 18 to 35 in good health and CMV-seropositive.

This chain connects TRBV7-9 to TRBJ1-4, with 9 positions matching TRBD1. V dropped 1 base and J dropped 0; count of bases not matched to a gene: 6. Germline CDR1 SEHNR, CDR2 FQNEAQ (reference sequence). This CDR3 comprises 18 residues. CDR3 DNA: TGTGCCAGCAGCTTAGTACCGGGACAGGGACCAACTAATGAAAAACTGTTTTTT. It translates to CASSLVPGQGPTNEKLFF.

The V gene is TRBV25-1, the J gene TRBJ1-2; D not resolved. CDR3 length equals 16 residues. CDR1 and CDR2 (germline): MGHDK, SYGVNS. V lost 3 bases and J 3 bases, leaving 17 bases between the germline ends. The CDR3 DNA is TGTGCCAGCAGTGACCCCTCGGCGGGGAACGACTATGGCTACACCTTC. Encoded protein: CASSDPSAGNDYGYTF.

The chain is built from TRBV7-3 and TRBJ1-1, with 7 bases aligning to TRBD1. The CDR3 consists of 13 residues. Trimming took 4 bases from V and 7 from J; bases not matched to a gene: 6. CDR1 and CDR2 (germline): SGHTA, FQGTGA. CDR3 region: CASSSTGEGEAFF. The CDR3 DNA is TGTGCCAGCAGCTCAACAGGGGAAGGTGAAGCTTTCTTT.

This chain connects TRBV5-6 to TRBJ1-1; D may be TRBD1 (5 bases). CDR1 is SGHDT and CDR2 is YYEEEE in the germline V gene. The germline V and J ends were trimmed by 0 bases and 3 bases, with 9 bases remaining between them. The CDR3 has 14 amino acids. The CDR3 nucleotides read TGTGCCAGCAGCTTGGGGGCGGGGGACACTGAAGCTTTCTTT. Protein product: CASSLGAGDTEAFF.

The chain has TRBV20-1 and TRBJ2-5; perhaps TRBD2 as D (6 bases). Trimming took off 6 bases at V and 7 bases at J, with 12 bases between the two ends. CDR1 and CDR2 from the germline V gene are DFQATT and SNEGSKA (reference sequence). The CDR3 loop spans 11 amino acids. This CDR3 is CSATGEGTQYF. CDR3 nucleotides: TGCAGTGCCACGGGAGAAGGGACCCAGTACTTC.

Of note for this clone: One junction end does not reproduce the germline sequence, and a read error may be involved. The chain uses TRBV11-3 and TRBJ2-7; D is unresolved. CDR3 length equals 16 residues. Germline assignment: CDR1 SGHNT and CDR2 YENEEA. The CDR3 DNA reads as TGTGCCAGCAGCGTAGATGGTCCCGTGGGCAGCTACGAGCAGTACTTC. Translation: CASSVDGPVGSYEQYF.

This clone was seen once. V usage is TRBV14 and J usage is TRBJ2-5; D gene uncertain. The CDR3 runs 16 residues. Trimming removed 4 bases at V and 1 base at J, with 16 bases between. CDR1 SGHDN and CDR2 FVKESK come from the germline V gene. CDR3 residues: CASSPRKPVAQETQYF. The CDR3 DNA is TGTGCCAGCAGCCCCAGGAAACCAGTGGCCCAAGAGACCCAGTACTTC.

The chain carries TRBV2 and TRBJ1-6; D is unclear. V dropped 4 bases and J dropped 8 bases, with 9 bases sitting between them. CDR1 SNHLY and CDR2 FYNNEI come from the germline V gene. The CDR3 contains 13 residues. The CDR3 sequence: CASSARGDSPLHF. The CDR3, as DNA: TGTGCCAGCAGTGCTCGGGGTGATTCACCCCTCCACTTT.

The V call is TRBV5-4, the J call TRBJ1-2, with 9 bases lining up with TRBD1. The CDR3 loop spans 16 amino acids. Germline V lookup: CDR1 SGHNT, CDR2 YYREEE (reference sequence). Losses at the gene ends were 4 bases for V and 6 bases for J; bases not matched to a gene: 13. The CDR3 DNA reads as TGTGCCAGCAGCCCAAATCCCGAGGGGACAGGGAATGGCTACACCTTC. Translated, it gives CASSPNPEGTGNGYTF.

The rearrangement joins TRBV27 to TRBJ1-2; D gene ambiguous. The germline V gene encodes CDR1 MNHEY and CDR2 SMNVEV (reference sequence). This CDR3 spans 14 amino acids. V shed 1 base and J shed 4 bases, with 10 bases lying between them. The CDR3 region has the DNA TGTGCCAGCAGTTTATTCAACTCCGGCTATGGCTACACCTTC. Translating gives CASSLFNSGYGYTF.

The chain has TRBV6-5 and TRBJ2-3, with 8 positions matching TRBD2. The CDR3 extends over 15 amino acids. Germline loops: CDR1 MNHEY, CDR2 SVGAGI. Germline trimming cut 7 bases from V and 1 base from J; bases unmatched to any gene: 7. The CDR3 loop reads CASNLGGAGTDTQYF. CDR3 nucleotides: TGTGCCAGCAACCTCGGGGGGGCAGGCACAGATACGCAGTATTTT.

The chain joins TRBV4-3 to TRBJ2-2, with 9 bases fitting TRBD2. Germline values: CDR1 LGHNA, CDR2 YSLEER. There are 19 residues in the CDR3. Trimming at V came to 3 bases and at J to 3 bases, leaving 14 bases not matched to a gene. In nucleotides, the CDR3 is TGCGCCAGCAGCCATCCATCCCTAGCGGGGACCGTCGACACCGGGGAGCTGTTTTTT. This translates into CASSHPSLAGTVDTGELFF.

The chain has TRBV4-2 and TRBJ1-4; TRBD1 aligns across 12 bases. The V and J ends lost 2 bases and 6 bases, in that order; junction bases with no gene match: 7. The CDR3 consists of 17 residues. The V gene's germline CDR1 is LGHNA and CDR2 YNFKEQ. The DNA for the CDR3 is TGTGCCAGCAGCCAATCCGGGACAGGGGGCTTATATGAAAAACTGTTTTTT. Its translation is CASSQSGTGGLYEKLFF.

This clone was seen a handful of times. The chain carries TRBV6-1 and TRBJ2-6; 7 bases line up with TRBD2. Germline trimming cut 4 bases from V and 3 bases from J; bases unmatched to any gene: 12. CDR1 is MNHNS, CDR2 SASEGT, per germline. The length of the CDR3 is 18 residues. CDR3 protein: CASSVLALGRFGANVLTF. The CDR3 coding sequence is TGTGCCAGCAGTGTACTAGCGCTCGGTAGGTTTGGGGCCAACGTCCTGACTTTC.

The chain carries TRBV5-1 and TRBJ2-3; D not resolved. V lost 0 bases and J lost 3, with 8 bases in between. Germline V lookup: CDR1 SGHRS, CDR2 YFSETQ. This CDR3 spans 14 amino acids. CDR3 in amino acids: CASSLDGSTDTQYF. In nucleotides, the CDR3 is TGCGCCAGCAGCTTGGATGGCTCTACAGATACGCAGTATTTT.

The V gene is TRBV11-2, the J gene TRBJ2-3; 10 bases line up with TRBD1. The CDR3 covers 14 residues. The germline CDR1 and CDR2 sequences are SGHAT and FQNNGV. J lost 5 bases, V lost 1 base, and 0 bases had no gene match. For the CDR3, the DNA is TGTGCCAGCAGCTTAGGGACAGGGGGAGATACGCAGTATTTT. This translates into CASSLGTGGDTQYF.

The rearrangement uses TRBV28 and TRBJ2-1, with D possibly TRBD1 on 5 matching bases. The CDR3 covers 13 residues. Per germline, CDR1 MDHEN and CDR2 SYDVKM. V lost 4 bases and J 7 bases, leaving 11 bases between the germline ends. The CDR3 DNA reads TGTGCCAGCAGTTATCAGGGTGATAATGAGCAGTTCTTC. Translation gives CASSYQGDNEQFF.